This TCR beta chain was recorded in a study of blood T cell repertoires in COVID-19. Across the study: Samples came from the United States, Italy and Spain, spanning acute and convalescent COVID-19. PBMCs, B-cell-depleted T cells, or T cells were the source of the cDNA or gDNA that made up the material.

Authors' data handling: Amplification from reference gene primers served as the basis for estimated nucleated cell counts. TCRdb keeps only in-frame clones here, not all; method: immunoSEQ multiplex PCR. Clone size and V and J calls were adopted from that table, with D and trimming inferred from the DNA. The repertoire consists of 93,000 or so clones, with roughly 80% occurring once and the leading ten covering approximately 12%. The sequence came from a human donor in a cohort sampled during active COVID-19. Specimen: peripheral blood.

The CDR3 DNA is TGCGCCAGCAGCGCCCAAGGCGGGCTAGCCTCCTACGAGCAGTACTTC. Its protein product is CASSAQGGLASYEQYF. The rearrangement links TRBV5-1 to TRBJ2-7; tentatively, D is TRBD2 (5 bases). V dropped 4 bases and J dropped 0 bases, with 17 bases sitting between them. Germline V gives CDR1 SGHRS, CDR2 YFSETQ. This CDR3 region has 16 residues. The entire variable domain, with the rest obtained from reference TRBV5-1 and TRBJ2-7, is as follows: KAGVTQTPRYLIKTRGQQVTLSCSPISGHRSVSWYQQTPGQGLQFLFEYFSETQRNKGNFPGRFSGRQFSNSRSEMNVSTLELGDSALYLCASSAQGGLASYEQYFGPGTRLTVT.